Listed here are 13 T cell receptor beta chains from one sample, sequenced in a study of cytomegalovirus exposure and HLA in healthy donors. It was with 60 Vbeta and 13 Jbeta primers that the PCR ran. Using immunoSEQ multiplex PCR, the repertoire was profiled, and TCRdb retains in-frame clones only, with some absent. Here the sample spans 90,000 to 100,000 clones, around 77% being singletons. The source material was PBMCs. These receptors were taken from an older woman in good health and CMV-seropositive.

The V and J genes are TRBV28 and TRBJ1-5; 9 nucleotides agree with TRBD1. The junction had 8 bases not matched to a gene; V was cut back by 6 bases and J by 8 bases. The germline V gene encodes CDR1 MDHEN and CDR2 SYDVKM. This CDR3 contains 14 residues. CDR3 sequence: CASRGRTGEKPQHF. CDR3 DNA: TGTGCCAGCAGGGGGCGGACAGGGGAGAAGCCCCAGCATTTT. The full variable domain, completed using reference TRBV28 and TRBJ1-5, is DVKVTQSSRYLVKRTGEKVFLECVQDMDHENMFWYRQDPGLGLRLIYFSYDVKMKEKGDIPEGYSVSREKKERFSLILESASTNQTSMYLCASRGRTGEKPQHFGDGTRLSIL.

The CDR3 nucleotides read TGTGCCAGCAGTGAAGCGGGAGGGGGCACAGATACGCAGTATTTT. It encodes CASSEAGGGTDTQYF. The chain recombines TRBV6-1 with TRBJ2-3, with TRBD2 matching over 7 bases. Germline CDR1 reads MNHNS; CDR2 reads SASEGT. J was trimmed by 1 base and V by 0 bases; bases with no gene match: 1. CDR3 length: 15 residues.

The CDR3 coding sequence is TGTGCCAGTAGCCCTGGCTTACTAGCGGGGAGCTCCTACGAGCAGTACTTC. Amino acid sequence: CASSPGLLAGSSYEQYF. The chain links TRBV19 to TRBJ2-7; 10 nucleotides match TRBD2. This CDR3 is 17 amino acids long. The germline CDR1 and CDR2 sequences are LNHDA and SQIVND (reference sequence). Losses at the gene ends were 6 bases for V and 0 bases for J; bases not matched to a gene: 11.

The chain joins TRBV19 to TRBJ1-1; D possibly corresponds to TRBD1 (6 bases). CDR1 is LNHDA and CDR2 is SQIVND in the germline V gene (reference sequence). This CDR3 has 13 amino acids. Trimming left V 6 bases short and J 7 bases short, with 15 bases between. The CDR3: CASRRSRGSEAFF. The CDR3 nucleotides read TGTGCCAGTAGAAGGTCTAGGGGGAGTGAAGCTTTCTTT.

The V call is TRBV28, the J call TRBJ1-5, with TRBD1 as a possible D gene (5 bases). Germline V gene lookup returns CDR1 MDHEN and CDR2 SYDVKM. V was shortened by 6 bases and J by 5 bases, with 14 bases between the two germline ends. The CDR3 contains 14 residues. CDR3 bases: TGTGCCAGCAGCCAGGTCTCAGGGCATCAGCCCCAGCATTTT. This sequence encodes CASSQVSGHQPQHF.

This clone was seen more than once but under ten times. DNA for the CDR3: TGTGCCAGCCGATCCAGGTACACAGATACGCAGTATTTT. Residues: CASRSRYTDTQYF. V usage is TRBV7-9 and J usage is TRBJ2-3, with unresolved D. V gave up 8 bases and J gave up 2 bases, with 11 bases separating them. CDR3 length: 13 amino acids. Germline CDR1 is SEHNR and CDR2 is FQNEAQ (reference sequence). Variable domain in full (rest from reference TRBV7-9 and TRBJ2-3): DTGVSQNPRHKITKRGQNVTFRCDPISEHNRLYWYRQTLGQGPEFLTYFQNEAQLEKSRLLSDRFSAERPKGSFSTLEIQRTEQGDSAMYLCASRSRYTDTQYFGPGTRLTVL.

The chain uses TRBV7-9 and TRBJ2-7; a possible D gene is TRBD2 (6 bases). Trimming left V 4 bases short and J 3 bases short, with 10 bases between. Per germline, CDR1 SEHNR and CDR2 FQNEAQ (reference sequence). This CDR3 is built from 13 residues. Here the CDR3 reads CASSSGVNYEQYF. The CDR3 DNA follows: TGTGCCAGCAGCTCGGGGGTCAACTACGAGCAGTACTTC.

This clone was recorded once. This chain links TRBV19 with TRBJ2-7; TRBD1 aligns across 9 bases. V shed 3 bases and J 3 bases; nucleotides not matched to a gene: 0. Germline V gene lookup returns CDR1 LNHDA and CDR2 SQIVND (reference sequence). This CDR3 spans 13 amino acids. Here the CDR3 DNA reads TGTGCCAGTAGTATGGGACAGGGCTACGAGCAGTACTTC. Amino acids: CASSMGQGYEQYF.

CDR3 sequence reads: CASRFIGVQETQYF. For the CDR3, the DNA is TGTGCCAGCAGGTTTATCGGGGTCCAAGAGACCCAGTACTTC. This chain links TRBV2 with TRBJ2-5; perhaps TRBD2 as D (5 bases). The germline V gene encodes CDR1 SNHLY and CDR2 FYNNEI. V was clipped by 6 bases and J by 1 base, with 12 bases between them. This CDR3 has 14 amino acids.

J is TRBJ1-4 and V is TRBV4-1; D ambiguous. V gave up 1 base and J gave up 3 bases, with 9 bases separating them. The CDR3 is made up of 15 amino acids. The germline V gene has CDR1 MGHRA and CDR2 YSYEKL. DNA of the CDR3: TGCGCCAGCAGCCAAGGACATACGGCTAATGAAAAACTGTTTTTT. Translating it yields CASSQGHTANEKLFF.

V usage is TRBV5-4 and J usage is TRBJ1-1, with 9 bases matching TRBD1. The CDR3 contains 12 residues. Germline loops: CDR1 SGHNT, CDR2 YYREEE (reference sequence). V lost 5 bases and J lost 4; bases outside the gene matches: 0. This CDR3 reads CASRQGATEAFF. The CDR3 coding sequence is TGTGCCAGCAGACAGGGGGCCACTGAAGCTTTCTTT.

This rearrangement joins TRBV5-6 to TRBJ2-7, with D perhaps matching TRBD2 (6 bases). V lost 5 bases, J lost 0 bases, and 12 bases lay in between. The CDR3 consists of 14 residues. Germline CDR1 SGHDT, CDR2 YYEEEE. DNA for the CDR3: TGTGCCAGCAGTTCGACTAGGTTCTCCTACGAGCAGTACTTC. This codes for CASSSTRFSYEQYF.

The table lists this clone with a count of one. This chain connects TRBV27 to TRBJ2-7; TRBD2 agrees at 8 bases. Per germline, CDR1 MNHEY and CDR2 SMNVEV (reference sequence). The V and J ends lost 6 bases and 0 bases, in that order; junction bases with no gene match: 7. The CDR3 covers 15 residues. The CDR3 coding sequence is TGTGCCAGCAGGGGGGGCGGGGGGAGCTCCTACGAGCAGTACTTC. Translating gives CASRGGGGSSYEQYF.